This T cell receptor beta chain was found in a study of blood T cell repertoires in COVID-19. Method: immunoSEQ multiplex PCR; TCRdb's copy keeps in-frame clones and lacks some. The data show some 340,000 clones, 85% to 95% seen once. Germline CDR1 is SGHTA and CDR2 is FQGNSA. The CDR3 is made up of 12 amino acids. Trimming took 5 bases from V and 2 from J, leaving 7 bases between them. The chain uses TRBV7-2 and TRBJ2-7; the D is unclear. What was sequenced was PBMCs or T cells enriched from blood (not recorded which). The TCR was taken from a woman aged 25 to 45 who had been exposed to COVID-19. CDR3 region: CASSPTAYEQYF. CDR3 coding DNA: TGTGCCAGCAGCCCCACAGCCTACGAGCAGTACTTC.